The 22 T cell receptor beta chains below all came from one sample that was sequenced in a study of blood T cell repertoires in COVID-19. Generated by immunoSEQ multiplex PCR, the TCRdb table keeps only in-frame clones and is missing some. Among about 340,000 clones listed, under 95% were seen once. Sequencing was performed on PBMCs or T cells enriched from blood (not recorded which). The source is a woman in her twenties or thirties who had recovered from COVID-19.

This rearrangement joins TRBV7-3 to TRBJ2-3; a weak D match, TRBD2 (6 bases). The germline V and J ends were trimmed by 5 bases and 1 base, with 16 bases remaining between them. The CDR3 loop spans 16 amino acids. Looked up from germline, CDR1 is SGHTA and CDR2 is FQGTGA. DNA of the CDR3: TGTGCCAGCAGCCCCGATGTGGGGGGAGGCACAGATACGCAGTATTTT. Translating it yields CASSPDVGGGTDTQYF.

The V and J genes are TRBV28 and TRBJ1-5; 9 bases are a match to TRBD1. V lost 6 bases, J lost 6 bases, and 6 bases stayed unmatched. Germline values: CDR1 MDHEN, CDR2 SYDVKM. The CDR3 is 14 amino acids. CDR3 coding DNA: TGTGCCAGCAGGGATGGGACAGGGAGTCAGCCCCAGCATTTT. Translating it yields CASRDGTGSQPQHF. Drawing the rest from reference TRBV28 and TRBJ1-5, the complete variable domain is DVKVTQSSRYLVKRTGEKVFLECVQDMDHENMFWYRQDPGLGLRLIYFSYDVKMKEKGDIPEGYSVSREKKERFSLILESASTNQTSMYLCASRDGTGSQPQHFGDGTRLSIL.

In DNA, the CDR3 is TGTGCCAGCAGCGTATACAGGGGGCAGGTTGACTATGGCTACACCTTC. It translates to CASSVYRGQVDYGYTF. The V and J genes are TRBV7-9 and TRBJ1-2, with TRBD1 matching 9 bases. Germline V gene sequence: CDR1 SEHNR, CDR2 FQNEAQ (reference sequence). V trimming: 5 bases; J trimming: 3 bases; junction bases outside the gene matches: 10. The CDR3 is 16 residues long.

The rearrangement joins TRBV5-5 to TRBJ2-7; 7 bases match TRBD1. Germline V gene sequence: CDR1 SGHKS, CDR2 YYEKEE (reference sequence). Losses at the gene ends were 2 bases for V and 1 base for J; bases not matched to a gene: 6. The CDR3 consists of 15 residues. CDR3 bases: TGTGCCAGCAGCTTACAGGGGCGACATTCCTACGAGCAGTACTTC. This gives the protein CASSLQGRHSYEQYF.

The chain has TRBV7-9 and TRBJ2-5; possibly TRBD2 for D (6 bases). The CDR3 length is 18 residues. V gave up 2 bases and J gave up 0 bases, with 19 bases separating them. Germline values: CDR1 SEHNR, CDR2 FQNEAQ (reference sequence). The DNA for the CDR3 is TGTGCCAGCAGCTTAAGGGGTGGAGGGTCTTATAACCAAGAGACCCAGTACTTC. Protein sequence: CASSLRGGGSYNQETQYF.

A remark on this clone: Sequence at one end of the junction differs from germline and may be a read error. V gene TRBV5-1 combines with J gene TRBJ2-5; 9 nucleotides agree with TRBD1. Germline V gene lookup returns CDR1 SGHRS and CDR2 YFSETQ. The CDR3 length is 16 residues. The CDR3 spells CASSLGDTGGQGTQYF. CDR3 in DNA: TGCGCCAGCAGCTTGGGCGACACAGGGGGCCAAGGGACCCAGTACTTC.

The genes are TRBV28 and TRBJ2-7; the D gene is possibly TRBD1 (6 bases). The germline gives CDR1 MDHEN, CDR2 SYDVKM. This CDR3 contains 13 residues. V lost 5 bases and J lost 5, with 13 bases in between. The CDR3: CASSVPRGDEQYF. The CDR3 DNA reads as TGTGCCAGCAGTGTCCCCAGGGGCGACGAGCAGTACTTC.

The J gene is TRBJ2-7, the V gene TRBV19; 12 nucleotides match TRBD2. The V segment lost 8 bases and the J segment 0 bases; nucleotides outside the gene matches: 5. Looked up from germline, CDR1 is LNHDA and CDR2 is SQIVND (reference sequence). The CDR3 runs to 15 residues. The CDR3: CASSRTSGTSYEQYF. Here the CDR3 DNA reads TGTGCCAGTTCCCGGACTAGCGGGACCTCCTACGAGCAGTACTTC. Filled out from reference TRBV19 and TRBJ2-7, the complete variable domain reads DGGITQSPKYLFRKEGQNVTLSCEQNLNHDAMYWYRQDPGQGLRLIYYSQIVNDFQKGDIAEGYSVSREKKESFPLTVTSAQKNPTAFYLCASSRTSGTSYEQYFGPGTRLTVT.

The CDR3, as DNA: TGTGCCAGCAGCTTAGGAGCCCCGAACGAGCAGTACTTC. Amino acid sequence: CASSLGAPNEQYF. V and J are TRBV7-3 and TRBJ2-7; no clear D gene. The ends were cut back, 2 bases at V and 5 bases at J, with 10 bases in the middle. The CDR3 loop spans 13 amino acids. Per the germline V gene, CDR1 is SGHTA and CDR2 is FQGTGA.

The rearrangement uses TRBV18 and TRBJ2-1, with D tentatively TRBD1 (5 bases). V was clipped by 3 bases and J by 6 bases, with 9 bases between them. Per the germline V gene, CDR1 is KGHSH and CDR2 is LQKENI. The CDR3 contains 13 residues. Written as DNA, the CDR3 is TGTGCCAGCTCACCGGACATATCCAATGAGCAGTTCTTC. Protein product: CASSPDISNEQFF.

This clone was recorded once. The CDR3 here is CASSLGRAANEQFF. The CDR3 DNA reads as TGTGCCAGCAGCTTAGGGCGGGCAGCCAATGAGCAGTTCTTC. The chain has TRBV11-2 and TRBJ2-1, with TRBD2 as a possible D gene (5 bases). Trimming cost V 1 base and J 6 bases, with 10 bases left between them. Germline V CDR1 and CDR2: SGHAT, FQNNGV. This CDR3 contains 14 residues.

The chain employs TRBV6-2 or TRBV6-3 and TRBJ2-2; 11 positions agree with TRBD2. Germline V lookup: CDR1 MNHEY, CDR2 SVGEGT. The CDR3 extends over 16 amino acids. J gave up 4 bases and V 5 bases, and 6 bases lay outside the gene matches. The DNA for the CDR3 is TGTGCCAGCAGTCCGCTAGCGGGGGGTATCACCGGGGAGCTGTTTTTT. Translated: CASSPLAGGITGELFF.

V usage is TRBV18 and J usage is TRBJ2-3; D is perhaps TRBD2 (5 bases). The germline gives CDR1 KGHSH, CDR2 LQKENI. With 6 bases removed from V and 2 bases from J, the gap between germline ends came to 12 bases. This CDR3 is built from 14 residues. The CDR3 DNA reads as TGTGCCAGCTCTAGAACTCGGGACACAGATACGCAGTATTTT. It yields the protein CASSRTRDTDTQYF.

The rearrangement joins TRBV28 to TRBJ2-7, with no clear D. CDR3 size: 13 residues. CDR1 and CDR2 from the germline V gene are MDHEN and SYDVKM. Trimming removed 6 bases from V and 2 bases from J, with 11 bases in between. The CDR3: CASRHPSTYEQYF. The CDR3 DNA sequence: TGTGCCAGCAGACACCCCTCGACCTACGAGCAGTACTTC.

The DNA for the CDR3 is TGTGCCAGCAGCCGACAGGGGGGAGAGACCCAGTACTTC. Protein sequence: CASSRQGGETQYF. The chain joins TRBV11-3 to TRBJ2-5; 9 nucleotides agree with TRBD1. CDR3 size: 13 residues. CDR1 and CDR2 (germline): SGHNT, YENEEA. The junction had 2 bases not matched to a gene; V was cut back by 5 bases and J by 4 bases.

This clone was seen more than once but under ten times. The chain recombines TRBV29-1 with TRBJ2-7; 8 bases map to TRBD2. The CDR3 consists of 13 residues. CDR1 SQVTM and CDR2 ANQGSEA come from the germline V gene. The ends lost 5 bases at V and 10 bases at J; junction bases unmatched: 13. CDR3: CSVLSSGPNIQYF. In DNA form, the CDR3 reads TGCAGCGTTCTGTCTAGCGGGCCCAACATCCAGTACTTC.

The table lists this clone with a count of one. The rearrangement uses TRBV4-1 and TRBJ1-1; D is ambiguous. Trimming took 0 bases from V and 4 from J, leaving 12 bases between them. This CDR3 comprises 15 residues. Looked up from germline, CDR1 is MGHRA and CDR2 is YSYEKL. CDR3 nucleotide sequence: TGCGCCAGCAGCCAAGAAATAGCGGCGGGCACTGAAGCTTTCTTT. Translating gives CASSQEIAAGTEAFF.

CDR3: CASSPTGGQGTEAFF. CDR3 nucleotides: TGTGCCAGCAGCCCGACAGGGGGCCAGGGGACTGAAGCTTTCTTT. This rearrangement joins TRBV11-2 to TRBJ1-1; TRBD1 agrees at 10 bases. Germline V CDR1 and CDR2: SGHAT, FQNNGV. The trim removed 5 bases at V and 5 bases at J, leaving 8 bases unmatched. The CDR3 has 15 amino acids.

This chain links TRBV5-8 with TRBJ1-1; D gene uncertain. The CDR3 has 15 residues. V shed 3 bases and J shed 0 bases, with 12 bases lying between them. Germline CDR1 is SGHTS and CDR2 is YDEGEE. For the CDR3, the DNA is TGTGCCAGCAGCTCGGAGGGCCTTGTGAACACTGAAGCTTTCTTT. It specifies CASSSEGLVNTEAFF.

The J gene is TRBJ1-2, the V gene TRBV9; 8 bases fit TRBD1. Germline lookup yields CDR1 SGDLS and CDR2 YYNGEE. The CDR3 consists of 14 residues. V trimming: 3 bases; J trimming: 3 bases; junction bases outside the gene matches: 4. CDR3 DNA: TGTGCCAGCAGCGCCGGGACAGGCGACTATGGCTACACCTTC. Its translation: CASSAGTGDYGYTF.

The gene calls are TRBV28 and TRBJ1-2; the D gene is possibly TRBD1 (6 bases). In germline, CDR1 is MDHEN, CDR2 SYDVKM. Trimming stripped 4 bases from V and 0 bases from J, with 12 bases between. The CDR3 totals 15 residues. CDR3: CASSSGEKANYGYTF. The CDR3 DNA reads as TGTGCCAGCAGTTCAGGGGAGAAGGCTAACTATGGCTACACCTTC.

J is TRBJ1-1 and V is TRBV11-1, with D unresolved. The CDR3 is 13 residues long. Trimming took off 5 bases at V and 1 base at J, with 8 bases between the two ends. CDR1 SGHAT and CDR2 FQDESV come from the germline V gene (reference sequence). CDR3 DNA sequence: TGTGCCAGCAGCCGGGATTCGAACACTGAAGCTTTCTTT. It codes for CASSRDSNTEAFF.